The 18 T cell receptor beta chains listed next were all sequenced from one sample in a study of HIV-infected patients and healthy controls. TCRdb re-analysed the 5' RACE reads in MiXCR, keeping a single row per CDR3 protein. The profile shows approximately 64,000 distinct CDR3 sequences, roughly 21% of them singletons. The sequencing input was CD4+ T cells from blood. The receptors shown here come from a human donor in good health.

The chain combines TRBV27 with TRBJ1-2; TRBD1 aligns across 7 bases. The germline gives CDR1 MNHEY, CDR2 SMNVEV (reference sequence). This CDR3 spans 15 amino acids. Losses at the gene ends were 1 base for V and 2 bases for J; bases not matched to a gene: 4. This CDR3 reads CASSLLGQRNYGYTF. CDR3 DNA sequence: TGTGCCAGCAGTTTATTGGGACAGCGAAACTATGGCTACACCTTC.

In its sample, this clonotype was seen many times. This chain links TRBV20-1 with TRBJ2-1; no firm D call. This CDR3 region has 15 residues. V was shortened by 5 bases and J by 3 bases, with 17 bases between the two germline ends. Germline CDR1 DFQATT, CDR2 SNEGSKA (reference sequence). The CDR3: CSALPLTHRYNEQFF. The CDR3 DNA follows: TGCAGTGCTCTCCCACTTACTCACCGCTACAATGAGCAGTTCTTC.

This clonotype has more than one count but fewer than ten. The chain employs TRBV29-1 and TRBJ1-1; D is unclear. CDR1 is SQVTM and CDR2 is ANQGSEA in the germline V gene. V was clipped by 4 bases and J by 3 bases, with 12 bases between them. There are 13 residues in the CDR3. CDR3 nucleotides: TGCAGCGTTGCTTTTAGGGATGACACTGAAGCTTTCTTT. Protein sequence: CSVAFRDDTEAFF.

The chain is built from TRBV30 and TRBJ1-2, with a tentative D call TRBD1 (6 bases). From germline, CDR1 is GTSNPN and CDR2 SVGIG (reference sequence). Trimming took 3 bases from V and 0 from J, leaving 20 bases between them. The CDR3 is 17 residues long. The CDR3 loop reads CAWSPIDRPKANYGYTF. The DNA of the CDR3 is TGTGCCTGGAGCCCAATCGACAGGCCTAAAGCTAACTATGGCTACACCTTC. Filled out from reference TRBV30 and TRBJ1-2, the complete variable domain reads SQTIHQWPATLVQPVGSPLSLECTVEGTSNPNLYWYRQAAGRGLQLLFYSVGIGQISSEVPQNLSASRPQDRQFILSSKKLLLSDSGFYLCAWSPIDRPKANYGYTFGSGTRLTVV.

The chain uses TRBV5-1 and TRBJ1-2; no firm D call. This CDR3 region has 13 residues. V lost 1 base, J lost 2 bases, and 6 bases lay in between. Per germline, CDR1 SGHRS and CDR2 YFSETQ. DNA for the CDR3: TGCGCCAGCAGCTTGACGGTGAACTATGGCTACACCTTC. It translates to CASSLTVNYGYTF.

In its sample, this clonotype was seen many times. The chain has TRBV13 and TRBJ2-1; perhaps TRBD1 as D (5 bases). Trimming removed 2 bases at V and 7 bases at J, with 12 bases between. The CDR3 length is 14 residues. In germline, CDR1 is PRHDT, CDR2 FYEKMQ (reference sequence). The CDR3 region has the DNA TGTGCCAGCAGCTTACAGGGTCAGAGGAATGAGCAGTTCTTC. Amino acids: CASSLQGQRNEQFF.

In this sample, this clonotype turned up many times. V and J are TRBV18 and TRBJ2-1, with D possibly being TRBD1 (6 bases). V lost 6 bases, J lost 0 bases, and 12 bases lay in between. Germline CDR1 and CDR2: KGHSH and LQKENI. The CDR3 has 15 residues. Here the CDR3 DNA reads TGTGCCAGCTCCCGCGGACAGAGCTCCTACAATGAGCAGTTCTTC. As protein: CASSRGQSSYNEQFF.

This clonotype has only a few counts. The V gene is TRBV24-1, the J gene TRBJ2-1, with D perhaps TRBD1 (6 bases). Germline assignment: CDR1 KGHDR and CDR2 SFDVKD. The CDR3 runs to 13 residues. The V end lost 6 bases, the J end lost 4 bases, and 9 bases lay between the germline ends. This CDR3 is CATSFRGYNEQFF. CDR3 bases: TGTGCCACCAGTTTCAGGGGATACAATGAGCAGTTCTTC.

This clonotype was picked up a small number of times. The gene calls are TRBV7-7 and TRBJ1-3, with 9 bases identical to TRBD1. The CDR3 loop spans 13 amino acids. Germline V lookup: CDR1 SSHAT, CDR2 FNYEAQ (reference sequence). The CDR3 nucleotides read TGTGCTAGCGGGACAGGGCGGGGAAACACCATATATTTT. It is translated as CASGTGRGNTIYF.

This clonotype appeared many times. The chain links TRBV3-1 to TRBJ2-1; TRBD1 is a possible D gene (6 bases). V was pared by 0 bases and J by 12 bases, with 12 bases between. The length of the CDR3 is 13 residues. Looked up from germline, CDR1 is LGHDT and CDR2 is YNNKEL (reference sequence). The chain's CDR3 is CASSQDVRTVQFF. Written as DNA, the CDR3 is TGTGCCAGCAGCCAAGATGTTCGGACAGTGCAGTTCTTC.

The chain has TRBV7-2 and TRBJ2-7; 7 bases are a match to TRBD2. The length of the CDR3 is 15 residues. V shed 4 bases, J shed 5 bases, and the junction held 11 bases outside the gene matches. CDR1 is SGHTA, CDR2 FQGNSA, per germline. CDR3 DNA: TGTGCCAGCAGCTCCCGCAGGGCGGGAGTCGACGAGCAGTACTTC. It codes for CASSSRRAGVDEQYF.

In nucleotides, the CDR3 is TGCAGTGCTACGACCGGACAGGGGGATTACGAGCAGTACTTC. Translated, it gives CSATTGQGDYEQYF. This sequence joins TRBV20-1 and TRBJ2-7; 10 bases map to TRBD1. CDR3 length equals 14 residues. V was clipped by 4 bases and J by 4 bases; unmatched bases: 7. Germline V gene lookup returns CDR1 DFQATT and CDR2 SNEGSKA (reference sequence).

This clonotype was counted many times. This sequence joins TRBV18 and TRBJ2-1; TRBD2 matches at 11 bases. The CDR3 spans 17 residues. Germline CDR1 KGHSH, CDR2 LQKENI. J lost 8 bases, V lost 3 bases, and 12 bases had no gene match. The CDR3 region has the DNA TGTGCCAGCTCACCCTCTGAACTAGCGGGAGTCAACGATGAGCAGTTCTTC. Residues: CASSPSELAGVNDEQFF.

There are many counts of this clonotype. The rearrangement uses TRBV20-1 and TRBJ2-1; 11 bases align to TRBD2. Germline V lookup: CDR1 DFQATT, CDR2 SNEGSKA (reference sequence). The ends lost 5 bases at V and 0 bases at J; junction bases unmatched: 6. This CDR3 has 16 amino acids. DNA of the CDR3: TGCAGTGCTCGAGGACTAGCGGGCAGCTCCTACAATGAGCAGTTCTTC. This translates into CSARGLAGSSYNEQFF.

This clonotype showed up many times. V is TRBV29-1 and J is TRBJ2-3, with 8 bases matching TRBD1. Germline lookup yields CDR1 SQVTM and CDR2 ANQGSEA. The CDR3 is 14 amino acids. V shed 5 bases and J 0 bases; nucleotides not matched to a gene: 4. The CDR3 protein is CSVCPGGSTDTQYF. Written as DNA, the CDR3 is TGCAGCGTTTGCCCAGGGGGCAGCACAGATACGCAGTATTTT.

The V call is TRBV29-1, the J call TRBJ2-5; D gene uncertain. The V end was cut by 2 bases, the J end by 5 bases, with 12 bases between. This CDR3 spans 13 amino acids. Germline CDR1 reads SQVTM; CDR2 reads ANQGSEA. The CDR3 nucleotides read TGCAGCGTTGAAAAGACCCTGGGGGAGACCCAGTACTTC. It translates to CSVEKTLGETQYF.

In this sample, this clonotype turned up many times. The J gene is TRBJ1-5, the V gene TRBV12-3 or TRBV12-4; 9 positions agree with TRBD1. J lost 4 bases, V lost 5 bases, and 6 bases had no gene match. The CDR3 is 15 residues long. The CDR3 region has the DNA TGTGCCAGCAGTGTTCGACAGGGGGGAAATCAGCCCCAGCATTTT. Translating gives CASSVRQGGNQPQHF.

The chain carries TRBV19 and TRBJ2-1; D uncertain. The CDR3 is made up of 13 amino acids. The V end was cut by 3 bases, the J end by 12 bases, with 15 bases between. Per the germline V gene, CDR1 is LNHDA and CDR2 is SQIVND (reference sequence). The CDR3 coding sequence is TGTGCCAGTAGTATGTTAATACAGATGGGGCAGTTCTTC. This gives the protein CASSMLIQMGQFF.